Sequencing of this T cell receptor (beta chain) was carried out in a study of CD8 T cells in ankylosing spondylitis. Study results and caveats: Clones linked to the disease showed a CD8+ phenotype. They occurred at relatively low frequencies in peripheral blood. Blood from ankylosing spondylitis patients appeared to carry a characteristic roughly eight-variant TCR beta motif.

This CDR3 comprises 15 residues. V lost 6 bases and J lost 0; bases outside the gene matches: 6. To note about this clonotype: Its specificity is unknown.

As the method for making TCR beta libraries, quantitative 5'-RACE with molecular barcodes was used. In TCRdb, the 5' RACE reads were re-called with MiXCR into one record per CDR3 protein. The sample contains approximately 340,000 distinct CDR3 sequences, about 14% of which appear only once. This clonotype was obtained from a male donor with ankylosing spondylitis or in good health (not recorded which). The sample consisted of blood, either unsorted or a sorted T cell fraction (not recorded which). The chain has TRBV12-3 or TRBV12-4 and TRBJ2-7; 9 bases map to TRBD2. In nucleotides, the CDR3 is TGTGCCAGCAGACCTAGCGGGGCCAGCTCCTACGAGCAGTACTTC. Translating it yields CASRPSGASSYEQYF.